The TCR beta chain described here comes from a study of persistence of HIV-infected CD4 T cells. Sequencing used immunoSEQ version 4 in survey mode. The protocol was immunoSEQ multiplex PCR, while the TCRdb copy is restricted to in-frame clones and leaves out a portion. The sample carries over 60,000 clones, 70% to 75% recorded once. Overlapping HIV-1 Gag 15-mer peptides at 0.95 to 1 ug per peptide per mL were used. Memory cells lacking CD40L and CD69 with high CD45RO were sorted. Points on this clone: Its antigen is not known.

The CDR3 sequence is 15 residues long. Germline V gene sequence: CDR1 SGHAT, CDR2 FQDESV (reference sequence). V trimming: 4 bases; J trimming: 9 bases; junction bases outside the gene matches: 9. The sample here was CD4+ T cells sorted from PBMCs after roughly 17-hour stimulation, taken from a patient who received antiretroviral therapy. The chain employs TRBV11-1 and TRBJ1-6; 7 nucleotides match TRBD1. The clonotype comes from an adult man with HIV who was CMV-seropositive. This CDR3 reads CASSSGDRWGSPLHF. CDR3 sequence (DNA): TGTGCCAGCAGCTCCGGGGACAGATGGGGTTCACCCCTCCACTTT.